This T cell receptor beta chain was found in a study of cytomegalovirus exposure and HLA in healthy donors. General observations from the study: Analysis performed later showed TCR beta chains linked to HLA being more clonally expanded than equally common others. Among the most significant clusters, several appeared linked to common viral pathogens in a later analysis. No immune exposure information besides CMV serostatus was available.

60 Vbeta and 13 Jbeta primers were used in PCR. Libraries were prepared by immunoSEQ multiplex PCR; TCRdb keeps only in-frame clonotypes and omits some of them. The table has about 200,000 clones, around 80% seen once. On this clone: Antigen unknown.

The TCR sequence derives from a woman in her 40s in good health and CMV-seronegative. The sequencing sample was made of PBMCs.

CDR3: CARSLRGGGIGYTF. The DNA of the CDR3 is TGTGCCAGAAGCTTGAGAGGAGGGGGCATTGGCTACACCTTC. The chain couples TRBV5-3 to TRBJ1-2; 7 positions agree with TRBD1. TRBV5-3 is flagged as an ORF with uncertain function. V was clipped by 1 base and J by 7 bases; unmatched bases: 7. This CDR3 comprises 14 residues.